This TCR beta chain was retrieved from a study of beta chain features in type 1 diabetes. Study conclusions and caveats: TCRB CDR3s were moderately but significantly shorter in Type 1 diabetes patients in all four CD4+ subsets.

Of the isolated RNA, all was reverse transcribed, and so the sequenced material was expressed TCRB transcripts. TCRdb keeps only in-frame clones here, not all; method: immunoSEQ multiplex PCR. The data hold 120,000 or so clones, with 15% to 20% observed a single time. The CDR3 covers 13 residues. Germline CDR1 PRHDT, CDR2 FYEKMQ (reference sequence). Trimming left V 0 bases short and J 7 bases short, with 7 bases between. For this clone: The antigen is unknown.

Sequenced sample: central memory CD4+ T cells from blood. This clonotype was sampled from a man between 18 and 29 years old with type 1 diabetes. The chain uses TRBV13 and TRBJ1-5, with D uncertain. This CDR3 reads CASSLGPEQPQHF. The CDR3 DNA reads TGTGCCAGCAGCTTAGGTCCCGAGCAGCCCCAGCATTTT.